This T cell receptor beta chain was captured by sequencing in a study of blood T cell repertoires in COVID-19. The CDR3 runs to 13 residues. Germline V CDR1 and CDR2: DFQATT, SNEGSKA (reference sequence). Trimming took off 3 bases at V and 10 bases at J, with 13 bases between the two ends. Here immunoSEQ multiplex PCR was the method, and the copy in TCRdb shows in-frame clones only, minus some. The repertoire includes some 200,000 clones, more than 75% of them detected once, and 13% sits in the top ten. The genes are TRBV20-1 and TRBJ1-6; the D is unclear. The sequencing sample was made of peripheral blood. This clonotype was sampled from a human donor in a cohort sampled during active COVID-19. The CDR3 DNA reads TGCAGTGCTAGTCCAGGTGTCCCCTCACCCCTCCACTTT. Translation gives CSASPGVPSPLHF.